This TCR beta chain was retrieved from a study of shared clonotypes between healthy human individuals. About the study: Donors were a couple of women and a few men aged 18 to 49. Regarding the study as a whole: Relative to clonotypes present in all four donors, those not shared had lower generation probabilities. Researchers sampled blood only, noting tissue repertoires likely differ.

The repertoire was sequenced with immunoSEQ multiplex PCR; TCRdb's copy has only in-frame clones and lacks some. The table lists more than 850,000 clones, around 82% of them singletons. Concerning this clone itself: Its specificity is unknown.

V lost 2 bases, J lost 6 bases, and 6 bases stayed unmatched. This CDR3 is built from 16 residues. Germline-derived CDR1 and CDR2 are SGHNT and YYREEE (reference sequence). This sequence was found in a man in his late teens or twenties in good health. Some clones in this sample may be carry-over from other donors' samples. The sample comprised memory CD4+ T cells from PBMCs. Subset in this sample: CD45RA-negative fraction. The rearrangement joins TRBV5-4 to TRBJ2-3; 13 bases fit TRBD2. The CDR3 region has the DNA TGTGCCAGCAGCTTTGGACTAGCGGGAGATGGGGATACGCAGTATTTT. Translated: CASSFGLAGDGDTQYF.